Detailed here is one T cell receptor beta chain. TCRdb's table, derived via immunoSEQ multiplex PCR, lists solely in-frame clones and lacks some. This repertoire shows around 380,000 clones, approximately 90% found once; its top ten account for roughly 3.5%. Treatment defined: roughly 18 received Ad26.COV2.S at low or high dose, single or two shots; about 5 received placebo; per-sample allocation not given. Material that was analyzed had been drawn on day 63 after the first vaccine or placebo injection. This record comes from a study of Ad26.COV2.S vaccination and SARS-CoV-2 variants. Germline CDR1 is SGHNT and CDR2 is YENEEA. Trimming removed 0 bases from V and 8 bases from J; junction bases left unmatched: 7. CDR3 length: 16 amino acids.

The chain links TRBV11-3 to TRBJ2-1, with 10 bases aligning to TRBD2. The source was peripheral blood, collected in a trial of Ad26.COV2.S vaccine versus placebo. This receptor was identified in a person between 18 and 65 years old who received the Ad26.COV2.S COVID-19 vaccine or a placebo. CDR3 DNA sequence: TGTGCCAGCAGCTTAGAAGGCAGCGGGGGGGCCTATGAGCAGTTCTTC. It yields the protein CASSLEGSGGAYEQFF.